These 8 T cell receptor beta chains were all obtained from the same sample, sequenced in a study of cytomegalovirus exposure and HLA in healthy donors. The PCR contained 60 Vbeta and 13 Jbeta primers. Assay used: immunoSEQ multiplex PCR; TCRdb lists only in-frame clones, some missing. The sample contains fewer than 200,000 clones, 65% to 85% of which appear only once. The sample consisted of PBMCs. These receptors originate from a woman in her forties or fifties in good health and CMV-seropositive.

The rearrangement links TRBV29-1 to TRBJ2-5; 11 nucleotides line up with TRBD2. The CDR3 is made up of 14 amino acids. The germline V gene has CDR1 SQVTM and CDR2 ANQGSEA. With 6 bases clipped from V and 2 bases from J, the junction kept 5 bases outside the gene matches. The CDR3 region has the DNA TGCAGCGTAACTAGCGGGAGCATTCAAGAGACCCAGTACTTC. This gives the protein CSVTSGSIQETQYF.

There are a few counts of this clone. Sequence at one end of the junction differs from germline and may be a read error. The chain uses TRBV7-9 and TRBJ2-6; 7 nucleotides agree with TRBD1. Germline values: CDR1 SEHNR, CDR2 FQNEAQ (reference sequence). This CDR3 is 18 amino acids long. CDR3 amino acids: CSSTPPGQVASGANVLTF. The CDR3 DNA follows: TGTTCCAGCACACCCCCCGGACAGGTAGCTTCTGGGGCCAACGTCCTGACTTTC.

The chain recombines TRBV7-8 with TRBJ2-6; perhaps TRBD1 as D (6 bases). The CDR3 extends over 16 amino acids. Germline lookup yields CDR1 SGHVS and CDR2 FQNEAQ. With 8 bases removed from V and 2 bases from J, the gap between germline ends came to 16 bases. The CDR3 DNA is TGTGCCAGCCCCCCCCAGGGGCTGGCTGGGGCCAACGTCCTGACTTTC. This encodes CASPPQGLAGANVLTF. The full variable domain, its missing parts supplied by reference TRBV7-8 and TRBJ2-6, is GAGVSQSPRYKVAKRGQDVALRCDPISGHVSLFWYQQALGQGPEFLTYFQNEAQLDKSGLPSDRFFAERPEGSVSTLKIQRTQQEDSAVYLCASPPQGLAGANVLTFGAGSRLTVL.

The chain employs TRBV28 and TRBJ2-7; D uncertain. The CDR3 length is 15 residues. Trimming left V 3 bases short and J 0 bases short, with 12 bases between. Looked up from germline, CDR1 is MDHEN and CDR2 is SYDVKM. The DNA for the CDR3 is TGTGCCAGCAGTTTGACACCGGTCCTCTCCTACGAGCAGTACTTC. It is translated as CASSLTPVLSYEQYF.

The chain links TRBV5-4 to TRBJ2-4; the D gene is possibly TRBD1 (5 bases). The V gene lost 2 bases and the J gene lost 0 bases, with 15 bases spanning the gap. Germline-derived CDR1 and CDR2 are SGHNT and YYREEE (reference sequence). The CDR3 totals 17 residues. The CDR3, as DNA: TGTGCCAGCAGCTTAGGGGCCGGAACCTTAGCCAAAAACATTCAGTACTTC. The encoded protein is CASSLGAGTLAKNIQYF.

The CDR3 nucleotides read TGTGCCAGCTCTGGACTAGCGCCTAGCACAGATACGCAGTATTTT. It yields the protein CASSGLAPSTDTQYF. The rearrangement uses TRBV18 and TRBJ2-3; 9 bases fit TRBD2. Trimming cost V 6 bases and J 0 bases; bases outside gene matches: 4. The length of the CDR3 is 15 residues. Germline assignment: CDR1 KGHSH and CDR2 LQKENI.

The genes are TRBV30 and TRBJ2-1; 8 positions match TRBD2. Trimming at V came to 2 bases and at J to 8 bases, leaving 11 bases not matched to a gene. The CDR3 consists of 15 residues. The germline CDR1 and CDR2 sequences are GTSNPN and SVGIG (reference sequence). The CDR3 reads CAWSYVGLGFYEQFF. CDR3 nucleotide sequence: TGTGCCTGGAGTTATGTGGGACTAGGTTTCTATGAGCAGTTCTTC.

V is TRBV6-5 and J is TRBJ2-1; 9 bases map to TRBD2. V shed 4 bases, J shed 0 bases, and the junction held 1 base outside the gene matches. Germline V CDR1 and CDR2: MNHEY, SVGAGI. The CDR3 contains 15 residues. The CDR3, as DNA: TGTGCCAGCAGTTTTAGCGGGAGCTCCTACAATGAGCAGTTCTTC. Encoded protein: CASSFSGSSYNEQFF.